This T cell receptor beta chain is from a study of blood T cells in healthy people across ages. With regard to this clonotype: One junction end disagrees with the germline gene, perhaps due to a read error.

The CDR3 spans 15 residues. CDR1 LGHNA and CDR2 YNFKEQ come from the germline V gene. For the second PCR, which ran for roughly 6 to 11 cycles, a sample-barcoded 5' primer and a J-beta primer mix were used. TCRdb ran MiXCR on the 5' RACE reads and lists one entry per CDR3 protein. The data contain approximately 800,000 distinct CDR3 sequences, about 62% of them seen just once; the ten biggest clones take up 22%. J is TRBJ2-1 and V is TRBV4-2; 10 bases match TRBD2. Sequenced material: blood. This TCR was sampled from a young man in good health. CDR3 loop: CASSPGTSVLYERFF. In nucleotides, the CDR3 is TGTGCCAGCAGCCCCGGGACTAGCGTTTTATATGAGCGGTTCTTC.